Listed below are T cell receptor beta chains from one sample, sequenced in a study of cytomegalovirus exposure and HLA in healthy donors. Generated by immunoSEQ multiplex PCR, the TCRdb table keeps only in-frame clones and is missing some. The sample lists around 190,000 clones, roughly 87% occurring once. The sequenced sample was PBMCs. The receptors were sampled from a boy younger than 10 in good health and CMV-seronegative. The CDR3 runs from the conserved cysteine through the conserved F or W. Each record gives: D gene, V gene, J gene, CDR3 DNA, CDR3 protein. The D gene is left open where the match is weak.

-	TRBV13	TRBJ2-5	TGTGCCAGCACCCGAACAGGTCGGTCGGGGACTGGGCTACGGGGGACCCAGTACTTC	CASTRTGRSGTGLRGTQYF
TRBD1	TRBV29-1	TRBJ1-2	TGCAGTGGACAGGTACTCTATGGCTACACCTTC	CSGQVLYGYTF
TRBD2	TRBV5-1	TRBJ2-5	TGCGCCAGCAGCACAAGACTAGCCGGGGAGACCCAGTACTTC	CASSTRLAGETQYF
-	TRBV28	TRBJ2-1	TGTGCCAGCAGTTTGAAGACTAGTGGGGAGTTCTTC	CASSLKTSGEFF
TRBD2	TRBV5-6	TRBJ2-1	TGTGCCAGCAGCGGTAGCGGGAAGCTCAATGAGCAGTTCTTC	CASSGSGKLNEQFF
-	TRBV27	TRBJ2-1	TGTGCCACCCTCTCCGCCGGGGGTAGGAGTGAGCAGTTCTTC	CATLSAGGRSEQFF
TRBD1	TRBV28	TRBJ1-1	TGTGCCAGCAGCACAGGGGGTGGATTGATAAACACTGAAGCTTTCTTT	CASSTGGGLINTEAFF
TRBD2	TRBV5-1	TRBJ2-3	TGCGCCAGCAGTCGGACTAGCGTGGACGGAGATACGCAGTATTTT	CASSRTSVDGDTQYF
-	TRBV25-1	TRBJ1-1	TGTGCCAGCAGGAACCCTACGAACACTGAAGCTTTCTTT	CASRNPTNTEAFF
TRBD1	TRBV2	TRBJ1-2	TGTGCCATCCTCTACTCCGGACAGGGGAACTATGGCTACACCTTC	CAILYSGQGNYGYTF
-	TRBV7-8	TRBJ1-1	TGTGCCAGCGTCGTGGTGGCAGGGCCGGCCACTGAAGCTTTCTTT	CASVVVAGPATEAFF
-	TRBV19	TRBJ1-1	TGTGCCAGTAGTATCCCTTGGGCAGCGAACACTGAAGCTTTCTTT	CASSIPWAANTEAFF
TRBD2	TRBV28	TRBJ2-5	TGTGCCAGCAGTTTCAGGCTAGCGGGAGGGCAGGAGGTCCAGTACTTC	CASSFRLAGGQEVQYF
-	TRBV27	TRBJ1-6	TGTGCCAGCAGTTATGGGAGGGGAGGCTCACCCCTCCACTTT	CASSYGRGGSPLHF